This record concerns one T cell receptor beta chain sequence. The target of this receptor is not known. There are no base qualities to consult, and no much larger clone falls within one base. From each donor, a single peripheral blood sample of around 120 mL on average was drawn into heparinised tubes. Using a panel that included CD45RO, CCR7, CD25, CD127, CD95 and CD27, naive, central memory, regulatory and stem cell-like memory CD4+ T cells were sorted on a BD FACSAria II. All sorted populations exceeded 98% purity. PBMCs were isolated immediately by Lymphoprep density gradient centrifugation and stained directly without culture. So that batch effects would be minimized, each experiment stained and sorted samples in pairs, pairing one healthy donor with one patient. The High Capacity cDNA Reverse Transcription Kit was used to reverse transcribe all of the isolated RNA, meaning that expressed TCRB transcripts were what got sequenced. Deep immunoSEQ sequencing was performed on naive, central memory and regulatory T cell samples, with an average of around 3.5 million total reads per sample. Sorted cells were lysed in RLT buffer and RNA was extracted with DNase-treated RNeasy Micro or Mini kits, depending on cell number. Each cell subset was processed on its own to prevent cross-contamination, while patient and healthy donor samples were processed together. The immunoSEQ multiplex PCR was used to amplify TCRB sequences from cDNA, generating 87-bp fragments that spanned the CDR3 region. Sequencing of the amplicons was done on the Illumina HiSeq platform. Per the original workflow: PCR bias was corrected computationally using synthetic template baselines, and reads within Hamming distance 2 were collapsed, with unmergeable singletons discarded. By aligning reads against IMGT, V, D and J genes, CDR3 length, and insertions or deletions at six rearrangement sites were assigned. Clonotype counts were normalized to sorted cell number within each subset before computing true diversity and Gini coefficients with the tcR R package. Repertoire sharing was quantified using the overlap coefficient calculated on TCRB nucleotide sequences. TCRdb holds this immuneACCESS table with in-frame rearrangements only. Some clones are missing; in checked studies, unresolved V genes explain under half, and the rest has no known cause. D and trimming were read from the DNA, whereas the V and J calls and clone size are those reported in that table. This sample holds about 320,000 clones; roughly 15% were observed only once. Together, the top ten hold 5.5% to 7.5% of the sample.

This entry comes from a study of beta chain features in type 1 diabetes (dated by TCRdb to 2016 to 2018). Concerning the study at large: Mean age, gender distribution, total cell number and subset yield were not different between patients and healthy donors. Across all samples, about 110 million sorted cells were examined, and cell number per subset correlated strongly with RNA yield. The study compared TCRB repertoires of sorted circulating CD4+ T cell subsets between recently diagnosed type 1 diabetes patients and matched healthy donors. Naive and central memory subsets were obtained from all 30 or so donors, but regulatory and stem cell-like memory subsets were isolated from only 8 patients and 8 healthy donors. Study-wide findings and limitations: Naive, central memory and regulatory TCRB repertoires appeared to be more similar among patients than among healthy donors. PCR might favor shorter templates, but patient and control samples were amplified and corrected together, so any skew would affect both groups equally. Because cDNA rather than genomic DNA was sequenced, highly expressing activated cells could have been over-represented, although no difference in activation and CD3 levels was found between groups. Type 1 diabetes patients showed a moderate but significant shortening of TCRB CDR3 length in all four CD4+ subsets. Fewer insertions and more nucleotide deletions at VDJ recombination sites were observed in patients with type 1 diabetes, implying thymic rearrangement abnormalities. Because the HLA sub-analyses included only small numbers of individuals, any influence of HLA type on TCRB rearrangement was left unresolved.

The junction shows trimming of 3 bases on V and 6 bases on J, plus 11 bases between the germline ends. The germline V gene specifies SQVTM as CDR1 and ANQGSEA as CDR2. The CDR3 runs 12 residues from the cysteine to the phenylalanine. Only the CDR3 part of the read is kept: 36 bases, read in frame from the first base. This clonotype was sampled from a man aged 25-40 years in good health. Sequenced sample: central memory CD4+ T cells from blood. This receptor chain uses TRBV29-1 and TRBJ1-2; TRBD1 is possibly the D segment (5 matching bases). CDR3 sequence: CSVDTRVDGYTF. The DNA sequence follows: TGCAGCGTTGACACCAGGGTGGATGGCTACACCTTC.